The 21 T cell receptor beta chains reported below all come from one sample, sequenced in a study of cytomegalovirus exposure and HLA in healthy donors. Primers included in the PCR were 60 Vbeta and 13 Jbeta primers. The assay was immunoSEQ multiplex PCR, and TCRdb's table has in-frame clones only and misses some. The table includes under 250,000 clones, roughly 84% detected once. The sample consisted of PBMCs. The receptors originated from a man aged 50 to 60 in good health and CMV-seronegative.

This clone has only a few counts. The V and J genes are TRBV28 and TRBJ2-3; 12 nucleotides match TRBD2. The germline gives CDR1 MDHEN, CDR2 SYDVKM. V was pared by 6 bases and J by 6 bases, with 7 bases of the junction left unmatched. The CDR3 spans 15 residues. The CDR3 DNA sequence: TGTGCCAGCAGCCGGACTAGCGGGACCAGGGATACGCAGTATTTT. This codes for CASSRTSGTRDTQYF.

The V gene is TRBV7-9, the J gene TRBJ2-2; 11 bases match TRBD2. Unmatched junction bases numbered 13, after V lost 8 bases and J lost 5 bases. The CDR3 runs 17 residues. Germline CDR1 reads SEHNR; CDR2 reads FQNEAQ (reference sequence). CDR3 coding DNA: TGTGCCAGCTCAGTGCCAAGACTAGCGGGATGGACCGGGGAGCTGTTTTTT. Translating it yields CASSVPRLAGWTGELFF.

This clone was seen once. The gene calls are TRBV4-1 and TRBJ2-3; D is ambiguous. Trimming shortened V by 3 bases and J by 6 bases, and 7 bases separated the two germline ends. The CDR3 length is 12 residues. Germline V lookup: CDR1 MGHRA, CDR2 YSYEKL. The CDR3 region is CASSQNMDTQYF. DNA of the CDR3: TGCGCCAGCAGCCAGAACATGGATACGCAGTATTTT.

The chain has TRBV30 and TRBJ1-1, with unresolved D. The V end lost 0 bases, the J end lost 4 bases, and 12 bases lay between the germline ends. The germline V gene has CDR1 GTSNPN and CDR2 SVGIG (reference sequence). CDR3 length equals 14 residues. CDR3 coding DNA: TGTGCCTGGAGTGTGAGTCTACAGAGCACTGAAGCTTTCTTT. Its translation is CAWSVSLQSTEAFF.

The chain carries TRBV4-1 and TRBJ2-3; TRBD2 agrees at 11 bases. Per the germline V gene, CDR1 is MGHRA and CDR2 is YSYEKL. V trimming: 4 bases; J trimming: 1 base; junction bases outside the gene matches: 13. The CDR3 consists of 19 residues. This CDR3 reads CASSPFLTGTSGRTDTQYF. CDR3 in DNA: TGCGCCAGCAGCCCGTTCTTAACTGGGACTAGCGGACGCACAGATACGCAGTATTTT.

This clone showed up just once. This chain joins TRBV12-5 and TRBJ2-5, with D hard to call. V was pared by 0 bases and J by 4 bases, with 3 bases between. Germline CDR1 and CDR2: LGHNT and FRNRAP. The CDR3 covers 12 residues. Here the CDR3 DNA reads TGTGCTAGTGGTTTGGTTAGAGAGACCCAGTACTTC. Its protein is CASGLVRETQYF. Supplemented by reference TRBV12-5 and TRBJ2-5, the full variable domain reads DARVTQTPRHKVTEMGQEVTMRCQPILGHNTVFWYRQTMMQGLELLAYFRNRAPLDDSGMPKDRFSAEMPDATLATLKIQPSEPRDSAVYFCASGLVRETQYFGPGTRLLVL.

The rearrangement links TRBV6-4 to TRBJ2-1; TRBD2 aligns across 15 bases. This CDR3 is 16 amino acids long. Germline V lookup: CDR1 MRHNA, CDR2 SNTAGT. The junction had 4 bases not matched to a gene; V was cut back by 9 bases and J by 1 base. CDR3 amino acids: CASGTSGRLSYNEQFF. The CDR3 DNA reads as TGTGCCAGTGGGACTAGCGGGAGGTTATCCTACAATGAGCAGTTCTTC.

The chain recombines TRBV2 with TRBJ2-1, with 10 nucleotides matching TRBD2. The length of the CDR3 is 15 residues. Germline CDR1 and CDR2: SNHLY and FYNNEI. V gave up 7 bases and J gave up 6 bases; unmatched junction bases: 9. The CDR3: CASTVGLAGVNEQFF. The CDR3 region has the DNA TGTGCCAGCACCGTCGGTCTAGCGGGAGTCAATGAGCAGTTCTTC.

CDR3 coding DNA: TGTGCCAGCTCACCACGGCTAACCCGGGACTACGAGCAGTACTTC. Protein sequence: CASSPRLTRDYEQYF. The chain is built from TRBV18 and TRBJ2-7; D might be TRBD2 (5 bases). Trimming shortened V by 1 base and J by 3 bases, and 13 bases separated the two germline ends. The V gene's germline CDR1 is KGHSH and CDR2 LQKENI. The CDR3 length is 15 residues.

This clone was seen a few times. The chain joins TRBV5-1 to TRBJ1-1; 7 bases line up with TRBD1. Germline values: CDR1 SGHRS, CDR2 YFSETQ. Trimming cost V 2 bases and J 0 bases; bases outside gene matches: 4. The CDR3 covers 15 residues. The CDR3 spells CASSFRQGLNTEAFF. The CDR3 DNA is TGCGCCAGCAGCTTCCGACAGGGCCTGAACACTGAAGCTTTCTTT. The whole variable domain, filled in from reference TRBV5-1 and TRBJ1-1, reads KAGVTQTPRYLIKTRGQQVTLSCSPISGHRSVSWYQQTPGQGLQFLFEYFSETQRNKGNFPGRFSGRQFSNSRSEMNVSTLELGDSALYLCASSFRQGLNTEAFFGQGTRLTVV.

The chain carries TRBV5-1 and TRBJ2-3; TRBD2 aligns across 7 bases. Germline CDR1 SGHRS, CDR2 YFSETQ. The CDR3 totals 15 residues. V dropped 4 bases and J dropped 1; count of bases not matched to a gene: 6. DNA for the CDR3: TGCGCCAGCAGCCGCGGGGACTACGGCACAGATACGCAGTATTTT. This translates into CASSRGDYGTDTQYF.

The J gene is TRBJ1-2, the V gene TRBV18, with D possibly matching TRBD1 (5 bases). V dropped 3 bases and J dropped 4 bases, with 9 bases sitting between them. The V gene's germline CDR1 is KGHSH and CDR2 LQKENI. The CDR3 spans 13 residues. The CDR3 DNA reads TGTGCCAGCTCACCCGACAGCTCCTATGGCTACACCTTC. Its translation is CASSPDSSYGYTF. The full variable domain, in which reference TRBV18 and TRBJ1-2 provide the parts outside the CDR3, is NAGVMQNPRHLVRRRGQEARLRCSPMKGHSHVYWYRQLPEEGLKFMVYLQKENIIDESGMPKERFSAEFPKEGPSILRIQQVVRGDSAAYFCASSPDSSYGYTFGSGTRLTVV.

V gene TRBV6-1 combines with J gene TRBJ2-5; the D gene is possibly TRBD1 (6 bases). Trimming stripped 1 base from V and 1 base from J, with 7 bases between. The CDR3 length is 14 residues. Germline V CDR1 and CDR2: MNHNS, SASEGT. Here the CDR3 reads CASSEGTAQETQYF. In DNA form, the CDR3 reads TGTGCCAGCAGTGAAGGGACAGCCCAAGAGACCCAGTACTTC.

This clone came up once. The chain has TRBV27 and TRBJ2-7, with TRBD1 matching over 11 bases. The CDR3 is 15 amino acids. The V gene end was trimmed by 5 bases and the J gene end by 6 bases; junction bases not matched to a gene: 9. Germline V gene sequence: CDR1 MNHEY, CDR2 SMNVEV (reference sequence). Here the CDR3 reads CASSPRDRGWGEQYF. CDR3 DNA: TGTGCCAGCAGTCCCCGGGACAGGGGGTGGGGCGAGCAGTACTTC.

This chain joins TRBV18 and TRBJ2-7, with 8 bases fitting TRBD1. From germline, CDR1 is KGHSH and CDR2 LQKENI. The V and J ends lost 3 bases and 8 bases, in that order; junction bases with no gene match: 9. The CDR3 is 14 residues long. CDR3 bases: TGTGCCAGCTCACCTGGGACAGGCGCCCTTAAGCAGTACTTC. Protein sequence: CASSPGTGALKQYF.

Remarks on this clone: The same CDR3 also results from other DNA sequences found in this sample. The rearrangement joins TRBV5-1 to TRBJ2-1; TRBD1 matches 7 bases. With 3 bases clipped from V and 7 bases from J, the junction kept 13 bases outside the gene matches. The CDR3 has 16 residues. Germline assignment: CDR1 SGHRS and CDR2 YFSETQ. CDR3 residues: CASSSPERGHLNEQFF. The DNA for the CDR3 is TGCGCCAGCAGCTCCCCGGAAAGGGGGCATTTGAATGAGCAGTTCTTC.

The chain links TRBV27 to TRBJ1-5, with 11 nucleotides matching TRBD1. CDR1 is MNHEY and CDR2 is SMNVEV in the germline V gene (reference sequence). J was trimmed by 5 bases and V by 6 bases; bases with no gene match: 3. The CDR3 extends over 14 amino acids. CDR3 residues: CASRRTGGYQPQHF. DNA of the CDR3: TGTGCCAGCAGGCGGACAGGGGGCTATCAGCCCCAGCATTTT.

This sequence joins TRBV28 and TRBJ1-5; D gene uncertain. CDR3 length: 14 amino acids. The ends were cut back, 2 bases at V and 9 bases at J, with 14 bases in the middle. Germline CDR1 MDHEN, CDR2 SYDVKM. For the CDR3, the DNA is TGTGCCAGCAGTTTAAAGCCGCGCGAACTGCCCCAGCATTTT. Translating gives CASSLKPRELPQHF.

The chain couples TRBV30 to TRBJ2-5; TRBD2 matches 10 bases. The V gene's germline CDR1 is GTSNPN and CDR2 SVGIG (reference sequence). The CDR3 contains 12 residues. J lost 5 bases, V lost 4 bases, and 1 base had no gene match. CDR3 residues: CAWKGLAETQYF. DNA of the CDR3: TGTGCCTGGAAGGGACTAGCGGAGACCCAGTACTTC. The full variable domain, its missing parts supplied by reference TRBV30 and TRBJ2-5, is SQTIHQWPATLVQPVGSPLSLECTVEGTSNPNLYWYRQAAGRGLQLLFYSVGIGQISSEVPQNLSASRPQDRQFILSSKKLLLSDSGFYLCAWKGLAETQYFGPGTRLLVL.

CDR3: CASSVPGQETQYF. CDR3 sequence (DNA): TGTGCCAGCAGCGTCCCCGGGCAAGAGACCCAGTACTTC. The rearrangement joins TRBV9 to TRBJ2-5; D is ambiguous. The germline CDR1 and CDR2 sequences are SGDLS and YYNGEE. The CDR3 covers 13 residues. Trimming shortened V by 2 bases and J by 2 bases, and 7 bases separated the two germline ends.

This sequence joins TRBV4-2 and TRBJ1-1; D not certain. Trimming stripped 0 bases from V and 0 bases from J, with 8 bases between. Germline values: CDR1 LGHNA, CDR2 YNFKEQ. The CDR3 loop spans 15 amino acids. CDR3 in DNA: TGTGCCAGCAGCCAAGAGGTCGGGGTGAACACTGAAGCTTTCTTT. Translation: CASSQEVGVNTEAFF.